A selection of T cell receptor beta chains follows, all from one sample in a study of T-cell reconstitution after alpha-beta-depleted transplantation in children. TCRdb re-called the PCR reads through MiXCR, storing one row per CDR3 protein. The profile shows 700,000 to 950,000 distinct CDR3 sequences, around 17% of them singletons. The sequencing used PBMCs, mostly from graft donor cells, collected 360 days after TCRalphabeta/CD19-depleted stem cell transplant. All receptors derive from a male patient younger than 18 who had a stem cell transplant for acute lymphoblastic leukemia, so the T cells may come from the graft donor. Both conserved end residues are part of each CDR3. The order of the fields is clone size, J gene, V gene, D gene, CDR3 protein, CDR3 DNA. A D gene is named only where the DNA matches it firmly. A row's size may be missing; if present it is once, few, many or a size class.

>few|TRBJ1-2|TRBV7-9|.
CASGRTEDYGYTF
TGTGCCAGCGGTCGAACAGAGGACTATGGCTACACCTTC
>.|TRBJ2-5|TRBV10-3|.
CAIGRPQETQYF
TGTGCCATCGGCCGTCCCCAAGAGACCCAGTACTTC
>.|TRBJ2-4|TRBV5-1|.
CASSLRGDIQYF
TGCGCCAGCAGCTTGCGTGGTGACATTCAGTACTTC
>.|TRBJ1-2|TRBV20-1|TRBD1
CSASRSKGQGVRAYGYTF
TGCAGTGCTAGTAGAAGTAAGGGACAGGGAGTACGGGCCTATGGCTACACCTTC
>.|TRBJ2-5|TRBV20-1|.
CSAAYGETQYF
TGCAGTGCGGCCTATGGAGAGACCCAGTACTTC
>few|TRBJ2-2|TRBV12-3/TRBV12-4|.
CASSTVSLSRSTGELFF
TGTGCCAGCAGTACAGTGTCTCTGTCGAGGAGCACCGGGGAGCTGTTTTTT
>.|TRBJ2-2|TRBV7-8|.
CASSVRGDTNTGELFF
TGTGCCAGCAGCGTTAGGGGCGATACGAACACCGGGGAGCTGTTTTTT
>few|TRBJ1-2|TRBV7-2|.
CASSLSAHNYGYTF
TGTGCCAGCAGCTTGTCTGCTCATAACTATGGCTACACCTTC
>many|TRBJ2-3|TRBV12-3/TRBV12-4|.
CASSSPLDTQYF
TGTGCCAGCAGTTCCCCTCTGGATACGCAGTATTTT
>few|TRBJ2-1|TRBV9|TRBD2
CASSVMTSGRALNEQFF
TGTGCCAGCAGCGTAATGACTAGCGGGAGGGCCCTCAATGAGCAGTTCTTC
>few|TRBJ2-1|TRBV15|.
CATSRALYLYNEQFF
TGTGCCACCAGCAGAGCCCTATACCTCTACAATGAGCAGTTCTTC
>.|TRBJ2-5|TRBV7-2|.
CASSLVPQYF
TGTGCCAGCAGCTTAGTCCCCCAGTACTTC
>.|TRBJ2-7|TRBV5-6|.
CASSLVSFYEQYF
TGTGCCAGCAGCTTGGTTTCCTTCTACGAGCAGTACTTC
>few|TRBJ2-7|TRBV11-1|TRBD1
CASSLQGAQAVENYEQYF
TGTGCCAGCAGCTTACAGGGGGCGCAGGCTGTTGAAAACTACGAGCAGTACTTC
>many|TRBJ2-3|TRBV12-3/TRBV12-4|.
CASSLEASTDTQYF
TGTGCCAGCAGTTTAGAGGCCAGCACAGATACGCAGTATTTT
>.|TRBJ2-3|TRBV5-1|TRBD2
CASSLLAAAGDTQYF
TGCGCCAGCAGTTTACTAGCGGCCGCAGGGGATACGCAGTATTTT
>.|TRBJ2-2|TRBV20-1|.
CSANGPFGVNTGELFF
TGCAGTGCAAATGGGCCGTTTGGGGTGAACACCGGGGAGCTGTTTTTT
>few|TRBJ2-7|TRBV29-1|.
CSVEKAGYEQYF
TGCAGCGTTGAAAAGGCTGGCTACGAGCAGTACTTC
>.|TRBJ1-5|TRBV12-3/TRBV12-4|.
CASSLASPQPQHF
TGTGCCAGCAGTTTAGCATCCCCCCAGCCCCAGCATTTT
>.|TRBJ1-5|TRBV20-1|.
CSAPTGPFLGQPQHF
TGCAGTGCTCCCACAGGGCCATTTTTGGGTCAGCCCCAGCATTTT